The 30 T cell receptor beta chains presented below share a single source sample, sequenced in a study of cytotoxic CD8 clonotypes in ibrutinib-treated CLL. Clones were read by immunoSEQ multiplex PCR, and TCRdb kept only the in-frame ones, dropping some. The sample lists approximately 150,000 clones; about 88% were seen once. The sample in question was PBMCs, obtained at disease progression, from a patient treated with ibrutinib. All receptors come from a human donor with chronic lymphocytic leukemia.

The rearrangement uses TRBV19 and TRBJ1-4; 9 bases align to TRBD1. J was trimmed by 11 bases and V by 5 bases; bases with no gene match: 12. Germline lookup yields CDR1 LNHDA and CDR2 SQIVND (reference sequence). CDR3 length: 15 amino acids. This chain's CDR3 is CASSPIPGQGWKLFF. As DNA, the CDR3 is TGTGCCAGTAGTCCGATTCCGGGACAGGGTTGGAAACTGTTTTTT.

V gene TRBV4-1 combines with J gene TRBJ2-7; weak D call: TRBD1 (5 bases). The germline V gene has CDR1 MGHRA and CDR2 YSYEKL. The V gene lost 1 base and the J gene lost 3 bases, with 10 bases spanning the gap. The CDR3 has 14 amino acids. The DNA of the CDR3 is TGCGCCAGCAGCCAAGTCGACCAGGGCTACGAGCAGTACTTC. Translation: CASSQVDQGYEQYF.

The V and J genes are TRBV6-5 and TRBJ1-2; 10 nucleotides align to TRBD1. Germline lookup yields CDR1 MNHEY and CDR2 SVGAGI. The CDR3 covers 16 residues. V lost 0 bases and J lost 4; bases outside the gene matches: 5. CDR3 sequence (DNA): TGTGCCAGCAGTTACTCATACCGGGACAGGGGCTATGGCTACACCTTC. It translates to CASSYSYRDRGYGYTF.

This clone was observed once. Other DNA sequences in this sample translate to the same CDR3. The CDR3, as DNA: TGTGCCAGCAGCTTGTACCGAGGACAGTCCCTCTCTGGGGCCAACGTCCTGACTTTC. Protein: CASSLYRGQSLSGANVLTF. This rearrangement joins TRBV7-9 to TRBJ2-6; a weak D match, TRBD1 (6 bases). This CDR3 spans 19 amino acids. Germline CDR1 reads SEHNR; CDR2 reads FQNEAQ (reference sequence). V lost 3 bases to trimming and J lost 0 bases, with 18 bases between them.

The chain combines TRBV15 with TRBJ1-1, with D maybe TRBD1 (5 bases). The CDR3 covers 18 residues. Trimming left V 0 bases short and J 1 base short, with 18 bases between. Germline V CDR1 and CDR2: LNHNV, YYDKDF (reference sequence). The CDR3 bases are TGTGCCACCAGCAGAGAGAGTTTAGGGTCAGGGTGGAACACTGAAGCTTTCTTT. Protein sequence: CATSRESLGSGWNTEAFF.

The chain recombines TRBV18 with TRBJ2-7; D is perhaps TRBD2 (5 bases). Germline lookup yields CDR1 KGHSH and CDR2 LQKENI. Trimming pared 5 bases from V and 3 bases from J, leaving 17 bases between. There are 15 residues in the CDR3. This CDR3 reads CASSADRGRLYEQYF. For the CDR3, the DNA is TGTGCCAGCTCAGCGGACCGAGGGAGACTCTACGAGCAGTACTTC.

V usage is TRBV2 and J usage is TRBJ2-7; 10 bases map to TRBD1. CDR3 length: 14 amino acids. With 4 bases clipped from V and 5 bases from J, the junction kept 5 bases outside the gene matches. CDR1 and CDR2 (germline): SNHLY, FYNNEI. The CDR3 DNA reads as TGTGCCAGCAGTGTTGACAGGGGGCTCAACGAGCAGTACTTC. Amino acids: CASSVDRGLNEQYF.

The chain is built from TRBV7-6 and TRBJ1-4; no firm D call. The CDR3 consists of 15 residues. V lost 5 bases and J lost 3, with 13 bases in between. From germline, CDR1 is SGHVS and CDR2 FNYEAQ. CDR3: CASSPGFRANEKLFF. The CDR3 region has the DNA TGTGCCAGCAGCCCCGGGTTTAGGGCTAATGAAAAACTGTTTTTT. The variable domain in full, completed from reference TRBV7-6 and TRBJ1-4, reads GAGVSQSPRYKVTKRGQDVALRCDPISGHVSLYWYRQALGQGPEFLTYFNYEAQQDKSGLPNDRFSAERPEGSISTLTIQRTEQRDSAMYRCASSPGFRANEKLFFGSGTQLSVL.

This rearrangement joins TRBV6-5 to TRBJ2-7; unclear D gene. The germline V and J ends were trimmed by 6 bases and 7 bases, with 13 bases remaining between them. Germline V CDR1 and CDR2: MNHEY, SVGAGI. This CDR3 is built from 12 residues. CDR3: CASRSTVGEQYF. The CDR3 DNA sequence: TGTGCCAGCAGGTCGACGGTCGGAGAGCAGTACTTC.

The chain couples TRBV10-2 to TRBJ2-3; D may be TRBD1 or TRBD2 (5 bases each). CDR3 size: 15 residues. V was cut by 0 bases and J by 2 bases, with 9 bases left in between. From germline, CDR1 is WSHSY and CDR2 SAAADI. CDR3 in DNA: TGCGCCAGCAGTGAGTCAGGGACGACCACAGATACGCAGTATTTT. It yields the protein CASSESGTTTDTQYF.

This sequence joins TRBV5-6 and TRBJ2-4; D perhaps matches TRBD2 (6 bases). The V gene lost 2 bases and the J gene lost 7 bases, with 10 bases spanning the gap. The CDR3 totals 13 residues. CDR1 and CDR2 (germline): SGHDT, YYEEEE. The CDR3 reads CASSFAGPNIQYF. The CDR3 DNA is TGTGCCAGCAGCTTCGCGGGACCGAACATTCAGTACTTC.

This chain joins TRBV7-2 and TRBJ2-7; D gene ambiguous. V was pared by 5 bases and J by 1 base, with 6 bases between. This CDR3 comprises 12 residues. Per the germline V gene, CDR1 is SGHTA and CDR2 is FQGNSA. The CDR3 reads CASSKSSYEQYF. The CDR3 DNA reads as TGTGCCAGCAGCAAGAGTTCCTACGAGCAGTACTTC.

This clone has a single count. This chain joins TRBV27 and TRBJ2-7, with D tentatively TRBD1 (5 bases). This CDR3 comprises 13 residues. Germline CDR1 is MNHEY and CDR2 is SMNVEV (reference sequence). Trimming took off 2 bases at V and 5 bases at J, with 10 bases between the two ends. CDR3 region: CASSLGRANEQYF. CDR3 bases: TGTGCCAGCAGTTTAGGCAGGGCGAACGAGCAGTACTTC.

The V and J genes are TRBV19 and TRBJ2-7; 14 nucleotides match TRBD2. This CDR3 is 15 amino acids long. Germline V lookup: CDR1 LNHDA, CDR2 SQIVND (reference sequence). The J segment lost 4 bases and the V segment lost 5 bases, leaving 4 bases of the junction unmatched. CDR3 sequence reads: CASSPGTSGSYEQYF. The DNA for the CDR3 is TGTGCCAGTAGTCCAGGGACTAGCGGGAGTTACGAGCAGTACTTC.

The V gene is TRBV25-1, the J gene TRBJ1-4, with D possibly TRBD1 on 6 matching bases. Germline V gives CDR1 MGHDK, CDR2 SYGVNS. Trimming took 6 bases from V and 4 from J, leaving 12 bases between them. This CDR3 has 14 residues. The CDR3 loop is CASRPGHVNEKLFF. The CDR3 DNA is TGTGCCAGCAGGCCGGGACACGTTAATGAAAAACTGTTTTTT.

The genes are TRBV14 and TRBJ1-1; 9 nucleotides agree with TRBD1. CDR3 length: 16 residues. Germline CDR1 is SGHDN and CDR2 is FVKESK. The V and J ends lost 1 base and 8 bases, in that order; junction bases with no gene match: 11. CDR3 amino acids: CASSQAGTGQVAEAFF. The CDR3 coding sequence is TGTGCCAGCAGCCAAGCCGGGACAGGGCAGGTAGCAGAAGCTTTCTTT.

Here the CDR3 reads CASSLGGGYRNIQYF. CDR3 DNA: TGTGCCAGCAGTTTAGGAGGGGGATACCGGAACATTCAGTACTTC. This chain joins TRBV27 and TRBJ2-4, with D perhaps being TRBD1 or TRBD2 (6 bases each). This CDR3 contains 15 residues. The V gene's germline CDR1 is MNHEY and CDR2 SMNVEV (reference sequence). V lost 2 bases, J lost 7 bases, and 15 bases lay in between.

The rearrangement joins TRBV4-1 to TRBJ2-3; D is undetermined. Germline CDR1 MGHRA, CDR2 YSYEKL. Trimming removed 1 base at V and 1 base at J, with 12 bases between. The CDR3 has 16 residues. CDR3 amino acids: CASSQGATRGTDTQYF. CDR3 coding DNA: TGCGCCAGCAGCCAAGGAGCGACCCGGGGCACAGATACGCAGTATTTT.

DNA of the CDR3: TGTGCCAGCAGTTACGGGCTAGCGGGTACAGATACGCAGTATTTT. This gives the protein CASSYGLAGTDTQYF. V gene TRBV6-6 combines with J gene TRBJ2-3; 8 bases are shared with TRBD2. The CDR3 spans 15 residues. Unmatched junction bases numbered 4, after V lost 2 bases and J lost 3 bases. Germline V gene sequence: CDR1 MNHNY, CDR2 SVGAGI (reference sequence).

This chain connects TRBV6-5 to TRBJ1-1; TRBD1 agrees at 11 bases. The CDR3 is 14 amino acids. After removal of 6 bases from V and 4 bases from J, the junction contained 4 bases not matched to a gene. The germline CDR1 and CDR2 sequences are MNHEY and SVGAGI. The CDR3 reads CASSRGTGGTEAFF. CDR3 nucleotide sequence: TGTGCCAGCAGCCGGGGGACAGGGGGCACTGAAGCTTTCTTT.

The rearrangement links TRBV5-1 to TRBJ2-3; D is undetermined. Germline V gene data show CDR1 as SGHRS and CDR2 as YFSETQ. CDR3 size: 11 residues. V was cut by 6 bases and J by 5 bases, with 7 bases left in between. The CDR3 protein is CASIYLDTQYF. In DNA, the CDR3 is TGCGCCAGCATTTATCTAGATACGCAGTATTTT.

This clone has more than one count but fewer than ten. The V gene is TRBV6-4, the J gene TRBJ1-2; perhaps TRBD1 as D (6 bases). Looked up from germline, CDR1 is MRHNA and CDR2 is SNTAGT. This CDR3 is 15 amino acids long. Trimming stripped 4 bases from V and 8 bases from J, with 20 bases between. The CDR3 spells CASSVRGGPLFGYTF. The CDR3 DNA reads TGTGCCAGCAGTGTACGGGGGGGGCCCCTCTTCGGCTACACCTTC.

The rearrangement links TRBV7-3 to TRBJ2-6, with a tentative D call TRBD2 (5 bases). The germline V and J ends were trimmed by 8 bases and 0 bases, with 14 bases remaining between them. The V gene's germline CDR1 is SGHTA and CDR2 FQGTGA. This CDR3 comprises 16 residues. CDR3 bases: TGTGCCAGCCGCCTGGGAGATCCCTCTGGGGCCAACGTCCTGACTTTC. Encoded protein: CASRLGDPSGANVLTF.

V usage is TRBV2 and J usage is TRBJ2-1, with TRBD2 matching 11 bases. Germline CDR1 reads SNHLY; CDR2 reads FYNNEI. CDR3 length: 15 residues. Germline trimming cut 5 bases from V and 5 bases from J; bases unmatched to any gene: 5. The CDR3 is CASSPTSGTNNEQFF. CDR3 sequence (DNA): TGTGCCAGCAGTCCGACTAGCGGGACCAACAATGAGCAGTTCTTC.

The chain employs TRBV20-1 and TRBJ1-2; D is undetermined. Germline lookup yields CDR1 DFQATT and CDR2 SNEGSKA (reference sequence). The CDR3 contains 9 residues. Deletions cut 7 bases from V and 8 bases from J, with 8 bases between. CDR3 nucleotide sequence: TGCAGTGTAGGTCAGGGCTACACCTTC. Protein sequence: CSVGQGYTF.

This chain uses TRBV6-1 with TRBJ2-5; D not resolved. Germline CDR1 MNHNS, CDR2 SASEGT. The length of the CDR3 is 15 residues. V was cut by 0 bases and J by 2 bases, with 10 bases left in between. CDR3 DNA: TGTGCCAGCAGTGAAGCTCCGTACAGACAAGAGACCCAGTACTTC. It yields the protein CASSEAPYRQETQYF.

This chain links TRBV30 with TRBJ2-3, with unresolved D. The CDR3 runs to 15 residues. Germline CDR1 and CDR2: GTSNPN and SVGIG (reference sequence). Trimming left V 1 base short and J 2 bases short, with 13 bases between. CDR3 coding DNA: TGTGCCTGGAGTGGAAGGGTGGGCAACACAGATACGCAGTATTTT. This codes for CAWSGRVGNTDTQYF.

This clone has only one observation. This chain joins TRBV18 and TRBJ1-5; maybe TRBD1 (5 bases). The length of the CDR3 is 14 residues. The V gene's germline CDR1 is KGHSH and CDR2 LQKENI. V lost 4 bases and J lost 0, with 7 bases in between. CDR3: CASSRTYSNQPQHF. In DNA, the CDR3 is TGTGCCAGCTCACGGACATATAGCAATCAGCCCCAGCATTTT.

The chain carries TRBV4-2 and TRBJ1-4; TRBD1 aligns across 7 bases. The junction had 4 bases not matched to a gene; V was cut back by 2 bases and J by 4 bases. This CDR3 spans 15 amino acids. Germline V CDR1 and CDR2: LGHNA, YNFKEQ. In DNA, the CDR3 is TGTGCCAGCAGCCAATCGGACAGGAATAATGAAAAACTGTTTTTT. Translated, it gives CASSQSDRNNEKLFF.

The CDR3 spells CAWTTDRGYGYTF. CDR3 DNA: TGTGCCTGGACCACGGACAGGGGGTATGGCTACACCTTC. The chain uses TRBV30 and TRBJ1-2, with 10 positions matching TRBD1. V shed 4 bases, J shed 5 bases, and the junction held 4 bases outside the gene matches. Germline V gene lookup returns CDR1 GTSNPN and CDR2 SVGIG (reference sequence). The CDR3 length is 13 residues.